The present TCR beta chain was sequenced within a study of follicular helper T cells after annual influenza vaccination. Study-wide background: Sampling occurred days 0, 7 and 28 after each influenza vaccination. Whole-study results and caveats: Recurrent ICOS+CD38+ cTfh clonotypes included tetramer and AIM influenza-specific ones.

With V trimmed by 3 bases and J by 8 bases, 7 bases remained unmatched. Per the germline V gene, CDR1 is SGHKS and CDR2 is YYEKEE (reference sequence). CDR3 length: 15 residues. Turning to this clone: Its antigen is unknown.

Only in-frame clones appear in the TCRdb table, and some are missing; sequencing was by immunoSEQ multiplex PCR. The sample lists nearly 15,000 clones, around 85% occurring once. Noted time point: 2014-2015 season, 7 days after vaccination. Cells are cTfh (non-naive CD4+CXCR5+PD-1+), split by ICOS and CD38 into double-positive or double-negative. The source is an adult who received the influenza vaccine. The source material was CXCR5+ CD38- circulating T follicular helper cells from blood, sampled 7 days after influenza vaccination. Regarding subset: circulating Tfh, non-naive CD4+CXCR5+PD-1+ (ICOS+CD38+ or ICOS-CD38-). The rearrangement links TRBV5-5 to TRBJ2-3, with 12 bases matching TRBD2. This CDR3 reads CASSSSGGVRGTQYF. The CDR3, as DNA: TGTGCCAGCAGCTCTAGCGGGGGGGTCCGAGGTACGCAGTATTTT.